The 29 T cell receptor beta chains in this list originate from one sample, sequenced in a study of CD8+ T cells in alopecia areata. cDNA reverse transcribed from extracted RNA served as the sequencing template. Here immunoSEQ multiplex PCR was the method, and the copy in TCRdb shows in-frame clones only, minus some. The sample includes just over 150,000 clones, 45% to 55% of them seen just once. The specimen was CD8+ T cells sorted from blood, collected at week 0. These receptors all come from a human donor with alopecia areata.

This sequence joins TRBV9 and TRBJ2-1; tentative D call: TRBD1 (6 bases). Germline CDR1 reads SGDLS; CDR2 reads YYNGEE. V dropped 0 bases and J dropped 4 bases, with 11 bases sitting between them. CDR3 length: 15 amino acids. CDR3 nucleotide sequence: TGTGCCAGCAGCGTAGGACAGGTGCCTTACAATGAGCAGTTCTTC. Protein: CASSVGQVPYNEQFF.

The table lists this clone with a few counts. This chain uses TRBV29-1 with TRBJ1-2, with D hard to call. The germline V gene encodes CDR1 SQVTM and CDR2 ANQGSEA. V lost 3 bases, J lost 2 bases, and 10 bases lay in between. The CDR3 length is 13 residues. The CDR3: CSVDLRLNYGYTF. The CDR3 nucleotides read TGCAGCGTTGACCTCCGCTTGAACTATGGCTACACCTTC.

In its sample, this clone was seen once. This chain connects TRBV6-5 to TRBJ1-2; D call uncertain. V was shortened by 4 bases and J by 8 bases, with 11 bases between the two germline ends. CDR3 length: 12 amino acids. CDR1 is MNHEY, CDR2 SVGAGI, per germline. CDR3 loop: CASSSLVDGYTF. The CDR3 region has the DNA TGTGCCAGCAGTTCCCTAGTGGACGGCTACACCTTC.

The chain couples TRBV15 to TRBJ1-2, with D possibly being TRBD1 (5 bases). The CDR3 loop spans 13 amino acids. The germline CDR1 and CDR2 sequences are LNHNV and YYDKDF (reference sequence). V lost 0 bases and J 7 bases, leaving 9 bases between the germline ends. Here the CDR3 reads CATSRDRGSGYTF. The CDR3 DNA reads as TGTGCCACCAGCAGAGATAGGGGCAGTGGCTACACCTTC. The full variable domain, in which reference TRBV15 and TRBJ1-2 provide the parts outside the CDR3, is DAMVIQNPRYQVTQFGKPVTLSCSQTLNHNVMYWYQQKSSQAPKLLFHYYDKDFNNEADTPDNFQSRRPNTSFCFLDIRSPGLGDTAMYLCATSRDRGSGYTFGSGTRLTVV.

Only a few counts were recorded for this clone. This sequence joins TRBV29-1 and TRBJ1-4; weak D call: TRBD1 (5 bases). With 6 bases removed from V and 7 bases from J, the gap between germline ends came to 21 bases. The CDR3 contains 15 residues. The germline V gene encodes CDR1 SQVTM and CDR2 ANQGSEA. CDR3 DNA: TGCAGCGTGCACACCATCAGGGAGGGGAGTGAAAAACTGTTTTTT. Its protein product is CSVHTIREGSEKLFF.

This sequence joins TRBV27 and TRBJ1-1, with a weak D call TRBD1 (5 bases). The CDR3 spans 11 residues. The V end was cut by 7 bases, the J end by 5 bases, with 8 bases between. Germline assignment: CDR1 MNHEY and CDR2 SMNVEV (reference sequence). Written as DNA, the CDR3 is TGTGCCAGCATATGGGGGACTGAAGCTTTCTTT. Its translation: CASIWGTEAFF.

The rearrangement uses TRBV29-1 and TRBJ1-2; TRBD1 is a possible D gene (5 bases). The V end lost 6 bases, the J end lost 0 bases, and 17 bases lay between the germline ends. The CDR3 is 15 amino acids. Germline-derived CDR1 and CDR2 are SQVTM and ANQGSEA. CDR3 amino acids: CSVLNQGEANYGYTF. CDR3 in DNA: TGCAGCGTCCTAAACCAGGGAGAAGCTAACTATGGCTACACCTTC.

In this sample, this clone turned up a few times. The gene calls are TRBV23-1 and TRBJ2-7; D is possibly TRBD1 or TRBD2 (5 bases each). Being an ORF, TRBV23-1 has a function that is uncertain. The V end was cut by 9 bases, the J end by 7 bases, with 37 bases between. CDR3 length equals 19 residues. CDR3 nucleotides: TGCGCCAGTACTGGTCCGGGGCATCAAAGACCCCCCCTCCCGCGGGAGCAGTACTTC. Amino acid sequence: CASTGPGHQRPPLPREQYF.

The V call is TRBV30, the J call TRBJ2-7; D may match TRBD1 or TRBD2 (5 bases each). Germline values: CDR1 GTSNPN, CDR2 SVGIG (reference sequence). V was cut by 2 bases and J by 2 bases, with 19 bases left in between. This CDR3 comprises 16 residues. This CDR3 reads CAWSTPPRVGPYEQYF. CDR3 coding DNA: TGTGCCTGGAGTACGCCACCTCGCGTGGGACCCTACGAGCAGTACTTC.

The rearrangement uses TRBV30 and TRBJ2-3, with a weak D call TRBD2 (5 bases). The CDR3 is 12 residues long. Per the germline V gene, CDR1 is GTSNPN and CDR2 is SVGIG (reference sequence). The CDR3 coding sequence is TGTGCTTTGACGGGGATCGCAGATACGCAGTATTTT. Its translation: CALTGIADTQYF.

The V call is TRBV29-1, the J call TRBJ2-2; either TRBD1 or TRBD2 may fit D (6 bases each). This CDR3 comprises 14 residues. The V gene's germline CDR1 is SQVTM and CDR2 ANQGSEA. V was shortened by 5 bases and J by 6 bases, with 16 bases between the two germline ends. The CDR3 coding sequence is TGCAGCGTTCCGGACAGCGGACTATCCGGGGAGCTGTTTTTT. Amino acid sequence: CSVPDSGLSGELFF.

The chain has TRBV7-9 and TRBJ2-4; 7 nucleotides align to TRBD1. This CDR3 has 14 residues. J was trimmed by 4 bases and V by 5 bases; bases with no gene match: 5. The germline V gene encodes CDR1 SEHNR and CDR2 FQNEAQ (reference sequence). In DNA form, the CDR3 reads TGTGCCAGCAGCGTAGGGGGCATGAAAAACATTCAGTACTTC. This translates into CASSVGGMKNIQYF. The complete variable domain, with remaining parts taken from reference TRBV7-9 and TRBJ2-4, reads DTGVSQNPRHKITKRGQNVTFRCDPISEHNRLYWYRQTLGQGPEFLTYFQNEAQLEKSRLLSDRFSAERPKGSFSTLEIQRTEQGDSAMYLCASSVGGMKNIQYFGAGTRLSVL.

The chain combines TRBV5-6 with TRBJ2-1, with a tentative D call TRBD2 (5 bases). The CDR3 is made up of 14 amino acids. V lost 4 bases, J lost 5 bases, and 13 bases lay in between. Germline V gene sequence: CDR1 SGHDT, CDR2 YYEEEE. This CDR3 is CASSVAGKHNEQFF. CDR3 sequence (DNA): TGTGCCAGCAGCGTGGCCGGGAAGCACAATGAGCAGTTCTTC. Full variable domain (rest looked up from reference TRBV5-6 and TRBJ2-1): DAGVTQSPTHLIKTRGQQVTLRCSPKSGHDTVSWYQQALGQGPQFIFQYYEEEERQRGNFPDRFSGHQFPNYSSELNVNALLLGDSALYLCASSVAGKHNEQFFGPGTRLTVL.

The gene calls are TRBV19 and TRBJ2-3; D tentatively reads TRBD1 or TRBD2 (6 bases each). This CDR3 spans 15 amino acids. In germline, CDR1 is LNHDA, CDR2 SQIVND (reference sequence). Between the trimmed V and J ends, which lost 5 bases and 2 bases, there was a span of 14 bases. The CDR3 bases are TGTGCCAGTAGTGGGAAAAGGGGGGCCACAGATACGCAGTATTTT. Translating gives CASSGKRGATDTQYF.

The chain is built from TRBV27 and TRBJ2-2; D is unresolved. Germline V gene lookup returns CDR1 MNHEY and CDR2 SMNVEV (reference sequence). V lost 3 bases and J lost 5, with 7 bases in between. The CDR3 spans 13 residues. The CDR3 here is CASSFLKTGELFF. For the CDR3, the DNA is TGTGCCAGCAGTTTCCTTAAAACCGGGGAGCTGTTTTTT.

V gene TRBV6-5 combines with J gene TRBJ1-2; 7 positions agree with TRBD1. The germline V gene has CDR1 MNHEY and CDR2 SVGAGI. This CDR3 spans 15 amino acids. V gave up 4 bases and J gave up 6 bases; unmatched junction bases: 11. The CDR3 DNA follows: TGTGCCAGCAGTTCGGTGGATACAGGGGTCAATGGCTACACCTTC. Translation: CASSSVDTGVNGYTF.

A few counts support this clone. The chain is built from TRBV7-9 and TRBJ1-2; D possibly corresponds to TRBD1 (5 bases). The CDR3 has 15 residues. Germline V gene data show CDR1 as SEHNR and CDR2 as FQNEAQ (reference sequence). The germline V and J ends were trimmed by 11 bases and 5 bases, with 24 bases remaining between them. DNA of the CDR3: TGTGCCCACAGCCCTCAGGGTAACGGAATTTATGGCTACACCTTC. Amino acids: CAHSPQGNGIYGYTF.

The chain has TRBV27 and TRBJ2-1; D unresolved. Germline V gene lookup returns CDR1 MNHEY and CDR2 SMNVEV (reference sequence). V lost 8 bases and J lost 2, with 7 bases in between. This CDR3 spans 12 amino acids. CDR3 region: CASFSTYNEQFF. The CDR3, as DNA: TGTGCCAGCTTCAGTACCTACAATGAGCAGTTCTTC.

Concerning this clone: This same CDR3 is encoded by further DNA sequences in the sample. V gene TRBV30 combines with J gene TRBJ1-1; D remains unclear. Trimming left V 3 bases short and J 0 bases short, with 8 bases between. Germline CDR1 is GTSNPN and CDR2 is SVGIG (reference sequence). The length of the CDR3 is 13 residues. The CDR3 DNA sequence: TGTGCCTGGAGGCCCACATTGAACACTGAAGCTTTCTTT. This codes for CAWRPTLNTEAFF. The whole variable domain, remainder taken from reference TRBV30 and TRBJ1-1, is SQTIHQWPATLVQPVGSPLSLECTVEGTSNPNLYWYRQAAGRGLQLLFYSVGIGQISSEVPQNLSASRPQDRQFILSSKKLLLSDSGFYLCAWRPTLNTEAFFGQGTRLTVV.

This chain connects TRBV30 to TRBJ2-7, with TRBD1 identical over 10 bases. The germline V gene encodes CDR1 GTSNPN and CDR2 SVGIG (reference sequence). With 1 base clipped from V and 6 bases from J, the junction kept 0 bases outside the gene matches. The CDR3 is made up of 12 amino acids. For the CDR3, the DNA is TGTGCCTGGAGTGGGACAGGGGGCGAGCAGTACTTC. Its protein product is CAWSGTGGEQYF. Drawing the rest from reference TRBV30 and TRBJ2-7, the complete variable domain is SQTIHQWPATLVQPVGSPLSLECTVEGTSNPNLYWYRQAAGRGLQLLFYSVGIGQISSEVPQNLSASRPQDRQFILSSKKLLLSDSGFYLCAWSGTGGEQYFGPGTRLTVT.

The chain links TRBV4-3 to TRBJ1-2; D remains ambiguous. The CDR3 consists of 14 residues. Germline V CDR1 and CDR2: LGHNA, YSLEER. Trimming pared 3 bases from V and 0 bases from J, leaving 8 bases between. This CDR3 reads CASSHSGSNYGYTF. The CDR3 nucleotides are TGCGCCAGCAGCCATTCGGGCTCTAACTATGGCTACACCTTC.

The rearrangement joins TRBV7-9 to TRBJ1-2, with D possibly being TRBD1 (5 bases). V was cut by 4 bases and J by 5 bases, with 17 bases left in between. CDR1 SEHNR and CDR2 FQNEAQ come from the germline V gene (reference sequence). This CDR3 is 15 amino acids long. CDR3 sequence: CASSSPQVGRYGYTF. As DNA, the CDR3 is TGTGCCAGCAGCTCCCCACAGGTCGGACGGTATGGCTACACCTTC.

This chain connects TRBV5-6 to TRBJ2-7; 9 positions match TRBD1. Germline V gene lookup returns CDR1 SGHDT and CDR2 YYEEEE. Losses at the gene ends were 3 bases for V and 3 bases for J; bases not matched to a gene: 4. The CDR3 is made up of 14 amino acids. Here the CDR3 reads CASSSGQGFYEQYF. The CDR3 region has the DNA TGTGCCAGCAGCTCGGGACAGGGTTTCTACGAGCAGTACTTC.

The chain employs TRBV7-9 and TRBJ2-3; unclear D gene. The germline V gene has CDR1 SEHNR and CDR2 FQNEAQ (reference sequence). The CDR3 runs to 14 residues. Trimming removed 1 base at V and 1 base at J, with 6 bases between. This chain's CDR3 is CASSLGSGTDTQYF. The CDR3 DNA is TGTGCCAGCAGCTTAGGATCCGGCACAGATACGCAGTATTTT.

This chain joins TRBV9 and TRBJ2-2; possibly TRBD2 for D (5 bases). This CDR3 is 14 amino acids long. V was pared by 0 bases and J by 5 bases, with 8 bases between. Per germline, CDR1 SGDLS and CDR2 YYNGEE. CDR3: CASSVGWETGELFF. CDR3 sequence (DNA): TGTGCCAGCAGCGTAGGATGGGAGACCGGGGAGCTGTTTTTT. Full variable domain (outside the CDR3, taken from reference TRBV9 and TRBJ2-2): DSGVTQTPKHLITATGQRVTLRCSPRSGDLSVYWYQQSLDQGLQFLIQYYNGEERAKGNILERFSAQQFPDLHSELNLSSLELGDSALYFCASSVGWETGELFFGEGSRLTVL.

This clone was recorded at least ten times. The chain is built from TRBV9 and TRBJ1-2; TRBD1 aligns across 7 bases. Germline loops: CDR1 SGDLS, CDR2 YYNGEE. This CDR3 has 14 residues. Trimming at V came to 4 bases and at J to 4 bases, leaving 7 bases not matched to a gene. CDR3: CASSSRTGVYGYTF. CDR3 DNA sequence: TGTGCCAGCAGCAGTCGGACAGGCGTCTATGGCTACACCTTC.

The chain recombines TRBV19 with TRBJ2-3; D is possibly TRBD2 (5 bases). V lost 7 bases, J lost 4 bases, and 18 bases lay in between. This CDR3 comprises 15 residues. CDR1 is LNHDA and CDR2 is SQIVND in the germline V gene (reference sequence). This CDR3 is CASTASLASADTQYF. The CDR3 bases are TGTGCCAGTACCGCGTCCTTAGCGAGCGCAGATACGCAGTATTTT.

V and J are TRBV6-5 and TRBJ2-1; D may be TRBD2 (6 bases). This CDR3 has 15 amino acids. Trimming left V 3 bases short and J 5 bases short, with 14 bases between. Germline assignment: CDR1 MNHEY and CDR2 SVGAGI. CDR3 in DNA: TGTGCCAGCAGTTATCGCGAGGGACTCGACAATGAGCAGTTCTTC. Its protein product is CASSYREGLDNEQFF.

This clone was counted at least ten times. This sample also contains other DNA sequences that code for the same CDR3. This sequence joins TRBV27 and TRBJ1-1; D unresolved. The CDR3 is 14 amino acids. Germline V gene sequence: CDR1 MNHEY, CDR2 SMNVEV (reference sequence). V was clipped by 2 bases and J by 2 bases, with 9 bases between them. The CDR3 DNA reads as TGTGCCAGCAGTTTACGGCAGAGTAACACTGAAGCTTTCTTT. As protein: CASSLRQSNTEAFF.